Sequencing of this T cell receptor beta chain was carried out in a study of PD-1 blockade in classical Hodgkin lymphoma. The overall study: On a schedule of every 2 weeks, patients received nivolumab 3 mg/kg intravenously.

Turning to this clone: The antigen is not known.

Study findings and constraints: Complete responders had baseline diversity similar to newly diagnosed patients.

This table comes from immunoSEQ multiplex PCR, and its TCRdb copy is limited to in-frame clones, with some not included. The sample lists some 18,000 clones, roughly 80% seen once, with approximately 24% in the top ten. Relapse after autologous stem cell transplantation occurred in every patient, and brentuximab vedotin exposure varied. This TCR came from a human donor with classical Hodgkin lymphoma. This sample comprised peripheral blood mononuclear cells (PBMCs), obtained at baseline.

The CDR3 coding sequence is TGTGCCAGCAGTTTTCAGTCAGGGGGCGCAACTGGTGAAGCTTTCTTT. Translation: CASSFQSGGATGEAFF. The chain recombines TRBV28 with TRBJ1-1; 8 positions match TRBD1. Germline V gene sequence: CDR1 MDHEN, CDR2 SYDVKM. CDR3 length: 16 amino acids. J gave up 7 bases and V 3 bases, and 13 bases lay outside the gene matches.